The present entry profiles one TCR beta chain with its context. Its antigen is unknown. The method was immunoSEQ multiplex PCR; TCRdb's version includes in-frame clones alone and lacks a portion of them. Altogether under 100,000 clones are present, about nine tenths being singletons, with the ten largest covering 2.6%. The data originate from a study of PD-1 blockade in classical Hodgkin lymphoma. The study, taken as a whole, reports: Reports indicated that newly diagnosed patients had lower baseline TCR diversity than healthy donors did.

Brentuximab vedotin exposure varied among the patients, all of whom had relapsed after autologous stem cell transplantation. The ends lost 6 bases at V and 4 bases at J; junction bases unmatched: 8. The CDR3 spans 14 residues. Germline lookup yields CDR1 MNHNY and CDR2 SVGAGI (reference sequence). This sequence originates from a human donor with classical Hodgkin lymphoma. The V gene is TRBV6-6, the J gene TRBJ1-2, with 7 bases aligning to TRBD1. This sample comprised peripheral blood mononuclear cells (PBMCs), obtained before the second cycle of nivolumab. CDR3 sequence reads: CASSLSTGSYGYTF. As DNA, the CDR3 is TGTGCCAGCAGCTTATCGACAGGGAGCTATGGCTACACCTTC.